This T cell receptor (beta chain) was observed in a study of blood T cell repertoires in COVID-19. For the study at large: COVID-19 samples, acute and convalescent, were from the United States, Italy and Spain. Sources were T cells, B-cell-depleted T cells, or PBMCs; the material itself was cDNA or gDNA.

Data came from immunoSEQ multiplex PCR; TCRdb stores just in-frame clones and leaves some out. This sample has about 53,000 clones, with about 86% found just once. V was clipped by 2 bases and J by 5 bases, with 12 bases between them. In germline, CDR1 is MDHEN, CDR2 SYDVKM. CDR3 size: 14 residues. The clonotype was recovered from a man in his 70s with active COVID-19. This chain joins TRBV28 and TRBJ1-1, with a possible D match to TRBD1 (5 bases). The sample taken for sequencing was peripheral blood. The CDR3 DNA follows: TGTGCCAGCAGTTTAGGCCAGGGTTGGACTGAAGCTTTCTTT. Encoded protein: CASSLGQGWTEAFF.